This section outlines one TCR beta chain sequence together with its context. This CDR3 has 11 residues. The ends were cut back, 1 base at V and 9 bases at J, with 5 bases in the middle. Germline V gene lookup returns CDR1 PRHDT and CDR2 FYEKMQ (reference sequence). The source of the sample is a study of CD8 T cells in Susac syndrome. Random hexamers were used to reverse transcribe 0.5 to 1 ug of RNA. Amplification of TCR beta CDR3 by immunoSEQ multiplex PCR spanned 54 Vbeta and 13 Jbeta. TCRdb fed the immunoSEQ multiplex PCR reads into MiXCR, producing one record per CDR3 protein. Here the sample spans around 200,000 distinct CDR3 sequences, approximately 95% being singletons. TCR beta sequences were obtained from blood CD8+ and CD4+ T cells. It was negative isolation that provided the CD8+ and CD4+ T cells, whereas TEMRA cells were enriched by FACS.

Sequencing input: CD4+ T cells from PBMCs. V is TRBV13 and J is TRBJ2-3; D unclear. The receptor was isolated from a human donor in good health. The CDR3 sequence: CASSLEQTQYF. The CDR3 bases are TGTGCCAGCAGCTTAGAGCAGACGCAGTATTTT.